Listed below are T cell receptor beta chains from one sample, sequenced in a study of blood T cell repertoires in COVID-19. The data were produced by immunoSEQ multiplex PCR, yet TCRdb's version contains in-frame clones alone and is incomplete. The data contain tens of thousands of clones, about 92% of them singletons. Sequenced: peripheral blood. Receptors originate from an older woman with COVID-19, enrolled during active disease. Each CDR3 is given without its conserved first and last residue. Rows may omit the clone size; those that give it use once, few, many or a size class.

>TRBV6-5|.|11
ASSSEGQTEAF
>TRBV6-5|.|13
ASSYGGEVVYEQY
>TRBV15|.|10
ATSRSIAGQF
>TRBV6-5|once|14
ASSSINRVGNTEAF
>TRBV29-1|once|12
SSTTDSSYNEQF
>TRBV4-1|.|13
ASSHQDPGGEKLF
>TRBV19|.|14
ASTSIPLADNNEQF
>TRBV7-8|.|16
ASSLALAGGGSYYEQY
>TRBV28|.|13
ASSFRPGQPQGYT
>TRBV30|.|9
AWSGLETQY
>TRBV2|.|14
ASSENGNRATGELF
>TRBV2|.|14
ASSELAADNNSPLH
>TRBV4-2|.|13
ASSPEKSSSQPQH
>TRBV3-1/TRBV3-2|.|12
ASSQVGGSTEAF
>TRBV16|.|15
ASSQSGLGGAKNIQY
>TRBV19|.|11
ASSEQKNQPQH
>TRBV15|.|15
ATSRDQADYSLYGYT
>TRBV19|.|13
ASSITGETYNEQF
>TRBV11-2|.|16
ASSYRDRALSTNEKLF
>TRBV5-1|.|13
ASSLGGFMNTEAF
>TRBV5-1|once|13
ASSLRTGSNTEAF
>TRBV6-6|once|10
ASSPGLNEQF
>TRBV27|.|12
ASSSYRTSYEQY
>TRBV6-5|.|14
ASSYSGSSMNTEAF
>TRBV19|.|13
ASLIHPTGDYGYT
>TRBV20-1|once|9
SATLTDTQY
>TRBV27|.|12
ASSSIQGYSPLH
>TRBV10-3|.|13
ASRSTDNSGNTIY
>TRBV7-2|.|12
ASSLVGGDGGYT
>TRBV6-5|once|13
ASRMETSGPNEQF
>TRBV28|.|11
ASSLIQSTEAF
>TRBV28|.|14
ASRHPQGAGTGELF
>TRBV19|.|13
ASIGAGDLNQPQH
>TRBV28|.|15
ASKTTDRGLMNTEAF
>TRBV3-1/TRBV3-2|.|12
ASSDRDRDYGYT
>TRBV19|few|9
ASSMTRGYT
>TRBV2|.|13
ASSGLSPGIYGYT
>TRBV21-1|.|17
ASSKVASPGLVSGSPLH
>TRBV7-9|.|11
ASTLSTQGTQY
>TRBV4-1|once|14
ASSQDVGGVPDTQY
>TRBV14|.|11
ASQTGRYSPLH
>TRBV6-6|.|11
ASRPTSPYEQF
>TRBV25-1|.|11
ASGIGGLSGYT
>TRBV5-4|.|13
ASTPSGSGTGELF
>TRBV11-2|.|13
ASSATGTTQETQY
>TRBV4-2|few|15
ASSQATSGSAYNEQF